This T cell receptor (beta chain) was captured in a study of PD-1 blockade in classical Hodgkin lymphoma. Overall study findings and caveats: Exclusion covered patients beginning nivolumab under 1 year post-ASCT. TCR diversity rose significantly by C4D1 in CD4+ but not CD8+ cells.

To note about this clone: Antigen unknown.

Every patient relapsed after autologous stem cell transplantation, and brentuximab vedotin exposure varied. TCRdb's table, derived via immunoSEQ multiplex PCR, lists solely in-frame clones and lacks some. The sample shows 84,000 or so clones, 85% to 95% of them seen only once. The CDR3 spans 16 residues. V was pared by 0 bases and J by 3 bases, with 15 bases between. Germline-derived CDR1 and CDR2 are SGDLS and YYNGEE. This chain joins TRBV9 and TRBJ1-2; possibly TRBD1 for D (6 bases). The TCR was taken from a human donor with classical Hodgkin lymphoma. Sequencing was performed on peripheral blood mononuclear cells (PBMCs), taken before the second cycle of nivolumab. The CDR3 DNA sequence: TGTGCCAGCAGCGTAGGGTTTACAGGGAGAGACTATGGCTACACCTTC. As protein: CASSVGFTGRDYGYTF.